The 25 T cell receptor beta chains reported below all come from one sample, sequenced in a study of regulatory T cells in long-lasting Graves disease. This sample's time point: newly diagnosed GD, antithyroid drugs for less than 3 months. The TCR library used RNA extracted from PBMCs. Combining iRepertoire HTBI primers with Arm-PCR of CDR3 regions, the authors built TCR beta libraries. MiXCR, applied by TCRdb to the multiplex PCR reads, yields one record per CDR3 protein. This sample carries roughly 250,000 distinct CDR3 sequences, around 19% of them seen once, and the ten largest clones take approximately 14%. These same data were also listed under a study on T cells in Graves' hyperthyroidism and ophthalmopathy.

Material: peripheral blood mononuclear cells (PBMCs), obtained at new diagnosis, from a patient treated with antithyroid drugs. Receptors originate from a woman in her 30s with Graves disease.

This clonotype was seen a few times. The chain couples TRBV9 to TRBJ2-5; TRBD1 is a possible D gene (6 bases). The CDR3 consists of 15 residues. V was clipped by 3 bases and J by 1 base, with 13 bases between them. CDR1 and CDR2 from the germline V gene are SGDLS and YYNGEE. The CDR3 loop is CASSEDRSTQETQYF. The CDR3 DNA reads TGTGCCAGCAGCGAAGACAGGAGTACCCAAGAGACCCAGTACTTC.

This clonotype was picked up many times. V usage is TRBV7-9 and J usage is TRBJ1-2, with D possibly TRBD1 on 5 matching bases. There are 15 residues in the CDR3. Germline V gene data show CDR1 as SEHNR and CDR2 as FQNEAQ (reference sequence). Trimming took 5 bases from V and 6 from J, leaving 19 bases between them. The CDR3 loop is CASSHPSGGINGYTF. In DNA, the CDR3 is TGTGCCAGCAGCCACCCCAGTGGGGGGATTAATGGCTACACCTTC. Complete variable domain (other parts from reference TRBV7-9 and TRBJ1-2): DTGVSQNPRHKITKRGQNVTFRCDPISEHNRLYWYRQTLGQGPEFLTYFQNEAQLEKSRLLSDRFSAERPKGSFSTLEIQRTEQGDSAMYLCASSHPSGGINGYTFGSGTRLTVV.

This clonotype showed up many times. The V and J genes are TRBV6-1 and TRBJ2-7; 13 positions agree with TRBD2. The V segment lost 7 bases and the J segment 0 bases; nucleotides outside the gene matches: 12. The CDR3 sequence is 18 residues long. The germline V gene has CDR1 MNHNS and CDR2 SASEGT. The CDR3 nucleotides read TGTGCCAGCACCCCCCCGGCGGGACTAGCGGGGAGCTCCTACGAGCAGTACTTC. As protein: CASTPPAGLAGSSYEQYF.

V usage is TRBV7-8 and J usage is TRBJ2-1, with D possibly TRBD2 on 7 matching bases. In germline, CDR1 is SGHVS, CDR2 FQNEAQ. This CDR3 comprises 15 residues. Trimming pared 5 bases from V and 9 bases from J, leaving 20 bases between. The CDR3 loop reads CASSPRAIRGAEQFF. Here the CDR3 DNA reads TGTGCCAGCAGCCCGAGAGCCATCCGGGGGGCTGAGCAGTTCTTC.

The chain uses TRBV11-2 and TRBJ1-1; a possible D gene is TRBD1 (5 bases). CDR3 length: 14 residues. The germline V gene encodes CDR1 SGHAT and CDR2 FQNNGV. The ends were cut back, 1 base at V and 4 bases at J, with 10 bases in the middle. The CDR3 nucleotides are TGTGCCAGCAGCTTAGTACCAGGGAGCACTGAAGCTTTCTTT. It is translated as CASSLVPGSTEAFF.

This chain links TRBV7-9 with TRBJ2-1, with TRBD1 matching over 8 bases. Germline trimming cut 8 bases from V and 7 bases from J; bases unmatched to any gene: 4. This CDR3 is 12 amino acids long. Germline assignment: CDR1 SEHNR and CDR2 FQNEAQ (reference sequence). The CDR3 sequence is CASGQGSNEQFF. The DNA of the CDR3 is TGTGCCAGCGGACAGGGTAGTAATGAGCAGTTCTTC.

In its sample, this clonotype was seen many times. The genes are TRBV27 and TRBJ1-2; D gene unclear. The CDR3 is made up of 14 amino acids. The germline gives CDR1 MNHEY, CDR2 SMNVEV (reference sequence). Between the trimmed V and J ends, which lost 4 bases and 3 bases, there was a span of 12 bases. The CDR3 region has the DNA TGTGCCAGCAGTTCGGCCGGATCTGACTATGGCTACACCTTC. It encodes CASSSAGSDYGYTF.

This clonotype came up many times. The chain has TRBV6-1 and TRBJ2-7, with 8 positions matching TRBD1. Per the germline V gene, CDR1 is MNHNS and CDR2 is SASEGT. The CDR3 runs 17 residues. Losses at the gene ends were 11 bases for V and 6 bases for J; bases not matched to a gene: 24. The CDR3, as DNA: TGTGCCGGGGTACTTTCACCCGATTGGACAGGGACACGCGAGCAGTACTTC. This translates into CAGVLSPDWTGTREQYF.

The J gene is TRBJ1-3, the V gene TRBV10-3; TRBD1 is a possible D gene (6 bases). CDR1 is ENHRY and CDR2 is SYGVKD in the germline V gene. With 10 bases removed from V and 0 bases from J, the gap between germline ends came to 16 bases. The CDR3 has 15 amino acids. For the CDR3, the DNA is TGTGCCAGCCAGGACAGCACCTCCTCTGGAAACACCATATATTTT. Residues: CASQDSTSSGNTIYF.

This clonotype was counted at least ten times. The chain employs TRBV5-5 and TRBJ2-7; D is tentatively TRBD1 or TRBD2 (5 bases each). CDR3 length: 13 residues. Per the germline V gene, CDR1 is SGHKS and CDR2 is YYEKEE (reference sequence). V was pared by 3 bases and J by 0 bases, with 7 bases between. CDR3 amino acids: CASSWDRSYEQYF. CDR3 sequence (DNA): TGTGCCAGCAGCTGGGACCGCTCCTACGAGCAGTACTTC.

This clonotype was found many times. The chain has TRBV5-1 and TRBJ1-2; D is unresolved. This CDR3 is 15 amino acids long. The V and J ends lost 5 bases and 3 bases respectively, with 17 bases between them. Germline CDR1 is SGHRS and CDR2 is YFSETQ. CDR3 region: CASSPNPRDYYGYTF. CDR3 sequence (DNA): TGCGCCAGCAGTCCCAATCCTCGAGATTACTATGGCTACACCTTC.

Comments on this clonotype: This likely came from a read error, as a far larger clone is one base away. V gene TRBV12-3 or TRBV12-4 combines with J gene TRBJ2-7, with a tentative D call TRBD1 (6 bases). The V end lost 5 bases, the J end lost 7 bases, and 33 bases lay between the germline ends. The CDR3 has 19 amino acids. CDR3 residues: CASSGPRAYIDRFDNEQYF. In DNA, the CDR3 is TGTGCCAGCAGTGGACCGAGGGCCTATATCGACAGGTTCGACAATGAGCAGTACTTC.

The chain links TRBV7-3 to TRBJ2-1; maybe TRBD2 (5 bases). The CDR3 has 13 residues. Per the germline V gene, CDR1 is SGHTA and CDR2 is FQGTGA. V dropped 1 base and J dropped 10 bases, with 11 bases sitting between them. The CDR3 nucleotides are TGTGCCAGCAGCTTAAGGCTAGCCGGGGAGCAGTTCTTC. Its protein product is CASSLRLAGEQFF.

This clonotype was observed at least ten times. This rearrangement joins TRBV7-9 to TRBJ2-7; 9 positions agree with TRBD1. The CDR3 is 16 residues long. Trimming at V came to 5 bases and at J to 2 bases, leaving 10 bases not matched to a gene. Germline CDR1 reads SEHNR; CDR2 reads FQNEAQ (reference sequence). This chain's CDR3 is CASSPIGTGWAYEQYF. The CDR3 coding sequence is TGTGCCAGCAGCCCTATTGGGACAGGGTGGGCCTACGAGCAGTACTTC.

This clonotype appeared many times. The chain couples TRBV20-1 to TRBJ1-1; TRBD1 might be the D (5 bases). Germline V gene lookup returns CDR1 DFQATT and CDR2 SNEGSKA (reference sequence). V was trimmed by 6 bases and J by 1 base, leaving 21 bases between them. The CDR3 length is 16 residues. Here the CDR3 DNA reads TGCAGTGCCACCCTCGTGGGGCCCGACGCGAACACTGAAGCTTTCTTT. Translation: CSATLVGPDANTEAFF.

In its sample, this clonotype was seen many times. V usage is TRBV28 and J usage is TRBJ1-2; D is perhaps TRBD1 (5 bases). CDR3 length: 15 amino acids. Germline CDR1 and CDR2: MDHEN and SYDVKM. Trimming removed 6 bases from V and 2 bases from J, with 16 bases in between. This chain's CDR3 is CASRPLASGNYGYTF. CDR3 in DNA: TGTGCCAGCAGACCCCTAGCCTCAGGGAACTATGGCTACACCTTC.

This clonotype has a count of ten or more. The chain carries TRBV11-3 and TRBJ2-1; 15 nucleotides match TRBD2. The trim removed 4 bases at V and 8 bases at J, leaving 3 bases unmatched. Germline V gene data show CDR1 as SGHNT and CDR2 as YENEEA. The CDR3 consists of 15 residues. The CDR3 DNA reads TGTGCCAGCAGCTGGACTAGCGGGGGGGCCTATGAGCAGTTCTTC. Protein product: CASSWTSGGAYEQFF.

This clonotype was seen repeatedly, ten times or more. The chain has TRBV3-1 and TRBJ2-5, with TRBD1 matching over 11 bases. Germline V CDR1 and CDR2: LGHDT, YNNKEL (reference sequence). The CDR3 runs 18 residues. Unmatched junction bases numbered 12, after V lost 1 base and J lost 5 bases. The CDR3 sequence: CASSQARTGGVWYETQYF. DNA of the CDR3: TGTGCCAGCAGCCAAGCAAGGACAGGGGGCGTTTGGTACGAGACCCAGTACTTC.

This clonotype was detected ten times or more. The CDR3 DNA is TGTGCCAGCAGTTACTCCTCGAGAGGCAATCAGCCCCAGCATTTT. As protein: CASSYSSRGNQPQHF. The rearrangement links TRBV6-2 or TRBV6-3 to TRBJ1-5; D gene ambiguous. Germline CDR1 and CDR2: MNHEY and SVGEGT. V gave up 0 bases and J gave up 2 bases, with 8 bases separating them. The CDR3 is made up of 15 amino acids.

About this clonotype itself: A much larger clone differs by one base, so this may be a read error. V is TRBV15 and J is TRBJ2-7; TRBD2 is a possible D gene (5 bases). The CDR3 totals 13 residues. Germline loops: CDR1 LNHNV, CDR2 YYDKDF (reference sequence). CDR3 nucleotide sequence: TGTGCCACCAGCAGGACCGTAGACTACGAGCGGTACTTC. Its translation: CATSRTVDYERYF. Full variable domain (outside the CDR3, taken from reference TRBV15 and TRBJ2-7): DAMVIQNPRYQVTQFGKPVTLSCSQTLNHNVMYWYQQKSSQAPKLLFHYYDKDFNNEADTPDNFQSRRPNTSFCFLDIRSPGLGDTAMYLCATSRTVDYERYFGPGTRLTVT.

In this sample, this clonotype turned up a few times. The chain recombines TRBV5-4 with TRBJ1-4; TRBD1 agrees at 8 bases. The V gene's germline CDR1 is SGHNT and CDR2 YYREEE (reference sequence). After removal of 4 bases from V and 4 bases from J, the junction contained 3 bases not matched to a gene. The CDR3 spans 14 residues. CDR3 in DNA: TGTGCCAGCAGCATACAGGGGGGTAATGAAAAACTGTTTTTT. The encoded protein is CASSIQGGNEKLFF.

This clonotype has a count of ten or more. V usage is TRBV10-2 and J usage is TRBJ1-5; 9 bases are a match to TRBD1. The CDR3 consists of 16 residues. Looked up from germline, CDR1 is WSHSY and CDR2 is SAAADI. The V segment lost 0 bases and the J segment 3 bases; nucleotides outside the gene matches: 3. This CDR3 reads CASSESGQGVNQPQHF. In DNA form, the CDR3 reads TGCGCCAGCAGTGAGTCGGGACAGGGTGTCAATCAGCCCCAGCATTTT.

This clonotype showed up many times. The J gene is TRBJ1-2, the V gene TRBV6-1; 7 bases fit TRBD1. The length of the CDR3 is 13 residues. Germline CDR1 is MNHNS and CDR2 is SASEGT. V lost 10 bases and J lost 0; bases outside the gene matches: 5. The CDR3 sequence: CATTTGSNYGYTF. DNA for the CDR3: TGTGCCACCACGACAGGGTCTAACTATGGCTACACCTTC.

This clonotype was detected many times. J is TRBJ1-2 and V is TRBV29-1; no definite D call. Germline V lookup: CDR1 SQVTM, CDR2 ANQGSEA. V lost 6 bases to trimming and J lost 8 bases, with 16 bases between them. The length of the CDR3 is 12 residues. The DNA for the CDR3 is TGCAGCGTCCCCGTTCTCAGTAAGGGCTACACCTTC. The encoded protein is CSVPVLSKGYTF.

The chain combines TRBV14 with TRBJ2-1; D is ambiguous. V lost 5 bases and J 2 bases, leaving 10 bases between the germline ends. Germline CDR1 SGHDN, CDR2 FVKESK. The CDR3 is 14 residues long. The CDR3 spells CASSFGYPYNEQFF. CDR3 nucleotides: TGTGCCAGCAGCTTCGGTTACCCCTACAATGAGCAGTTCTTC.